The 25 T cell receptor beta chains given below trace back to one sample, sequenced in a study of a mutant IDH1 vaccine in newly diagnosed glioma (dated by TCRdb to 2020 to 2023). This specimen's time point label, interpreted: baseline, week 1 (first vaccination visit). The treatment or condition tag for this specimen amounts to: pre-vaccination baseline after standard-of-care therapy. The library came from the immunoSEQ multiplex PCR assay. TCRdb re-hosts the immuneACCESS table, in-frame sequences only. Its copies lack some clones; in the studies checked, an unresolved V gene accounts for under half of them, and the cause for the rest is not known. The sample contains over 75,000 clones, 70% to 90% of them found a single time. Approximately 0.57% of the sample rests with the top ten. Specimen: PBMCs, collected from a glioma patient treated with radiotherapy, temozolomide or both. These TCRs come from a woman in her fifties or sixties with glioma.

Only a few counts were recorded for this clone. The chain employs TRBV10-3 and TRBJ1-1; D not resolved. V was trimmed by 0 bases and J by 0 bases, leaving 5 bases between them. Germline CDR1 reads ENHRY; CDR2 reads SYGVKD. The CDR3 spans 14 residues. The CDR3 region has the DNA TGTGCCATCAGTGAGTCTCAGTTGAACACTGAAGCTTTCTTT. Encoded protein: CAISESQLNTEAFF.

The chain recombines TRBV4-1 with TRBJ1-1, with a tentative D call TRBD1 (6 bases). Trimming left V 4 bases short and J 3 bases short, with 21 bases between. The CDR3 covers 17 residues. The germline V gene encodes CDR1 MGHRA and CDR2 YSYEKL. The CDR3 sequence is CASSPTVDRREYTEAFF. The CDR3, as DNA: TGCGCCAGCAGCCCCACCGTCGACAGGCGGGAGTACACTGAAGCTTTCTTT.

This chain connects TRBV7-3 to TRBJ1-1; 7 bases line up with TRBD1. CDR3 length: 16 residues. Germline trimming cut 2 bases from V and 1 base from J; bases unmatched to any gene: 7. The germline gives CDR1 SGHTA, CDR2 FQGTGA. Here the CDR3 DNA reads TGTGCCAGCAGCTTATACAGGGGATATCCGAACACTGAAGCTTTCTTT. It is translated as CASSLYRGYPNTEAFF.

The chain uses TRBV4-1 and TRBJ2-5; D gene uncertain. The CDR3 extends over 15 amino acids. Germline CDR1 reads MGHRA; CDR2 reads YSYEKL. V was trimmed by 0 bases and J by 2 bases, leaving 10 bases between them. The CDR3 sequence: CASSQDIGPQETQYF. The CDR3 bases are TGCGCCAGCAGCCAAGATATAGGCCCACAAGAGACCCAGTACTTC.

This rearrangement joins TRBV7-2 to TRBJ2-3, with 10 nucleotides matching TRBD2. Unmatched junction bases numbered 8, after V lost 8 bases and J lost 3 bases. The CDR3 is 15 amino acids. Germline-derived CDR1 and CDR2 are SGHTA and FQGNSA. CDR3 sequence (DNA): TGTGCCAGCGGCCCAAGCGGGAGGGGAACAGATACGCAGTATTTT. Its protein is CASGPSGRGTDTQYF.

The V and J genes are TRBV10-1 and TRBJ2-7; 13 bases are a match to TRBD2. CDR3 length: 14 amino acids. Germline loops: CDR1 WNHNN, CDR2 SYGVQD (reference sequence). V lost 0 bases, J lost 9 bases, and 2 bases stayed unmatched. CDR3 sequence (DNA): TGCGCCAGCAGTGAGTCCAGGACTAGCGGGAGGCAGTACTTC. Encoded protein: CASSESRTSGRQYF.

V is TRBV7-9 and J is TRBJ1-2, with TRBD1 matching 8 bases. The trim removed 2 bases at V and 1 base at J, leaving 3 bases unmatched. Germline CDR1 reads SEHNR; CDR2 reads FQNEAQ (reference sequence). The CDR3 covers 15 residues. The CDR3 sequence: CASSLTGQDNYGYTF. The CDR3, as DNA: TGTGCCAGCAGCTTAACGGGACAGGATAACTATGGCTACACCTTC.

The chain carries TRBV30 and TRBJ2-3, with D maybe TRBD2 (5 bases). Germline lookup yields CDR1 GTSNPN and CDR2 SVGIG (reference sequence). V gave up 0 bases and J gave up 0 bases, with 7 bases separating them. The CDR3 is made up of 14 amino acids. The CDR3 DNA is TGTGCCTGGAGTGTAGCGGCTAGCACAGATACGCAGTATTTT. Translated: CAWSVAASTDTQYF.

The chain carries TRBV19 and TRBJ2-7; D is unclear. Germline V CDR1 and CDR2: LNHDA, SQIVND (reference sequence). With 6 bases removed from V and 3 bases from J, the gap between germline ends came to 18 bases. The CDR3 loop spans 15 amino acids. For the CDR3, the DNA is TGTGCCAGTAGCACAGCTTTCCGCCTTTACTACGAGCAGTACTTC. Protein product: CASSTAFRLYYEQYF.

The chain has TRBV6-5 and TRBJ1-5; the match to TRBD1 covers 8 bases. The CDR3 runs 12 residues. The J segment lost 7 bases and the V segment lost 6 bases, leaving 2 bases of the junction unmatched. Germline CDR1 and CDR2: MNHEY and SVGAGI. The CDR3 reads CASRDRVQPQHF. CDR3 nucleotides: TGTGCCAGCAGGGACAGGGTGCAGCCCCAGCATTTT.

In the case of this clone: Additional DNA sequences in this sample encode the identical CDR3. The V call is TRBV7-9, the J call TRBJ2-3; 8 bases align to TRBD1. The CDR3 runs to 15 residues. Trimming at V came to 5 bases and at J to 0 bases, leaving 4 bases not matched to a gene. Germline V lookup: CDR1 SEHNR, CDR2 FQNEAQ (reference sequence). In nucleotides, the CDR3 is TGTGCCAGCAGCCCACAGGGGGTCAGCACAGATACGCAGTATTTT. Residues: CASSPQGVSTDTQYF.

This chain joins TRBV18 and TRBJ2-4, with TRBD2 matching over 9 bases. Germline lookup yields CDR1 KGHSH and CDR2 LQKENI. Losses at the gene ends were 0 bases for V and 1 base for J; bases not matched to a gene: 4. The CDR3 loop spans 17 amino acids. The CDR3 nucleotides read TGTGCCAGCTCACCACCGGGGAGCGGGAGGGCCAAAAACATTCAGTACTTC. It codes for CASSPPGSGRAKNIQYF.

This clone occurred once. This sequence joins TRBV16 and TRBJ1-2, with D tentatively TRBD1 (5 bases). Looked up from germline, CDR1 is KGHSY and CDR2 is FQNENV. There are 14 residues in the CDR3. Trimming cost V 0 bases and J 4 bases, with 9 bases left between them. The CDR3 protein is CASSQSSGTYGYTF. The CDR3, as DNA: TGTGCCAGCAGCCAATCGTCAGGGACCTATGGCTACACCTTC.

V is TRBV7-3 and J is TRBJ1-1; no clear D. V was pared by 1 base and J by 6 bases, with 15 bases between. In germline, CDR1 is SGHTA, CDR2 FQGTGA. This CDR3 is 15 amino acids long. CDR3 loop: CASSLNAGKGSEAFF. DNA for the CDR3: TGTGCCAGCAGCTTAAACGCGGGGAAAGGGTCTGAAGCTTTCTTT.

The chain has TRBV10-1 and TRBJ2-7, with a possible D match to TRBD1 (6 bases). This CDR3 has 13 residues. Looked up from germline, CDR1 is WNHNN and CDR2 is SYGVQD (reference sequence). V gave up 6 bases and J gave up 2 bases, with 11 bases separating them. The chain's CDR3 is CASSKGDTYEQYF. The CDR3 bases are TGCGCCAGCAGCAAGGGGGACACCTACGAGCAGTACTTC.

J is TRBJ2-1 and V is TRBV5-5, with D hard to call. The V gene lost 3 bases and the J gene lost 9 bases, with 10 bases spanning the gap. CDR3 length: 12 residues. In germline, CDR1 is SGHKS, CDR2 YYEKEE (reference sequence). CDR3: CASSWDKGEQFF. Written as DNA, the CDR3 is TGTGCCAGCAGCTGGGATAAGGGTGAGCAGTTCTTC.

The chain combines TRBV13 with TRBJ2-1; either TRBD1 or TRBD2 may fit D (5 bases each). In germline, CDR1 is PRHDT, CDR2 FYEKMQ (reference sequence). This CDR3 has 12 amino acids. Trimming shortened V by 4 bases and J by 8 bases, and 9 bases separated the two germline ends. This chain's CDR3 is CASSSGTHEQFF. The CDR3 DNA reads TGTGCCAGCAGCTCAGGGACGCATGAGCAGTTCTTC.

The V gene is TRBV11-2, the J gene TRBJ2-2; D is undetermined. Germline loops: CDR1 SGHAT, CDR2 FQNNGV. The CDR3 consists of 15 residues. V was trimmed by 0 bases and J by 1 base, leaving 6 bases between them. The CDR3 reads CASSLDLGNTGELFF. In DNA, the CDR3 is TGTGCCAGCAGCTTAGACCTAGGGAACACCGGGGAGCTGTTTTTT.

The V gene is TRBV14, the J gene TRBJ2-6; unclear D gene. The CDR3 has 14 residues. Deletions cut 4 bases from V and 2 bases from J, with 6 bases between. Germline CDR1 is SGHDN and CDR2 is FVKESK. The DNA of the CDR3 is TGTGCCAGCAGCCCCCAGGCTGGGGCCAACGTCCTGACTTTC. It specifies CASSPQAGANVLTF. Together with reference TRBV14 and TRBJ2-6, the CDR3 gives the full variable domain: EAGVTQFPSHSVIEKGQTVTLRCDPISGHDNLYWYRRVMGKEIKFLLHFVKESKQDESGMPNNRFLAERTGGTYSTLKVQPAELEDSGVYFCASSPQAGANVLTFGAGSRLTVL.

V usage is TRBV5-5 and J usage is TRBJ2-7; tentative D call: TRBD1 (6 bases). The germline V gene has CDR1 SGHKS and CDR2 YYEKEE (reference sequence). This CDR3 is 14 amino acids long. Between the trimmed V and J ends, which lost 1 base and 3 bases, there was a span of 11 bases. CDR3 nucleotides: TGTGCCAGCAGCTTGTTGCAGGGGAACTACGAGCAGTACTTC. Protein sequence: CASSLLQGNYEQYF.

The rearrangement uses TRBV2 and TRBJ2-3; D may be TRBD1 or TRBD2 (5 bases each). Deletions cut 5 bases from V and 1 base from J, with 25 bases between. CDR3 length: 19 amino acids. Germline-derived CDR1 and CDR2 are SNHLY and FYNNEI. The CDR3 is CASSSQSTRDPRGTDTQYF. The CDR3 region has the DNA TGTGCCAGCAGTAGTCAAAGTACCCGGGACCCAAGGGGCACAGATACGCAGTATTTT.

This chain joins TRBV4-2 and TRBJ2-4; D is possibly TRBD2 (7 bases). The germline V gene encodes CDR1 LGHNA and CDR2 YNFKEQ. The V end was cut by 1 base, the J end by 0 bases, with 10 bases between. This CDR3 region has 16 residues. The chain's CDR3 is CASSQAGGLAKNIQYF. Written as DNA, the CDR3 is TGTGCCAGCAGCCAAGCGGGGGGCCTAGCCAAAAACATTCAGTACTTC.

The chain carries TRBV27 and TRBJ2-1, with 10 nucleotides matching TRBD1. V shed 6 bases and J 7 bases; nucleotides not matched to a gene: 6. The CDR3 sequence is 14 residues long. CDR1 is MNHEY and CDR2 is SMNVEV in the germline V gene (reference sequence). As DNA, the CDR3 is TGTGCCAGCAGCGTGACAGGGGGCTTTAATGAGCAGTTCTTC. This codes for CASSVTGGFNEQFF.

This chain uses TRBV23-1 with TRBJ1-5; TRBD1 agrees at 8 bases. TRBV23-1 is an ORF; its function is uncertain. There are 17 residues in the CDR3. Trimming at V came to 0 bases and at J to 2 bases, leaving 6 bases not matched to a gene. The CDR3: CASSQSRAGGGNQPQHF. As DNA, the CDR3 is TGCGCCAGCAGTCAATCAAGGGCAGGGGGCGGCAATCAGCCCCAGCATTTT.

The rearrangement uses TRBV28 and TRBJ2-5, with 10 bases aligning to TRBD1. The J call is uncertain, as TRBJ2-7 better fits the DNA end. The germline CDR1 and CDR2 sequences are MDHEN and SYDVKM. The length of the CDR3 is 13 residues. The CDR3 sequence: CASSSGQGREQYF. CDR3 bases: TGTGCCAGCAGTTCGGGACAGGGGCGCGAGCAGTACTTC.